This TCR beta chain emerged from a study of post-analysis software for immune sequencing data. Study-level information: Disease trajectories encompassed relapsing-remitting, secondary progressive and progressive-relapsing multiple sclerosis.

This clonotype was seen just once. Its antigen is unknown. The CDR3 is made up of 14 amino acids. The V gene lost 0 bases and the J gene lost 4 bases, with 11 bases spanning the gap. Germline V gene data show CDR1 as SGHRS and CDR2 as YFSETQ. Unique molecular identifiers were built into the TCR beta cDNA libraries. A population of about 0.95 to 11 million T cells gave rise to approximately 530,000 cDNA molecules. One entry per CDR3 protein, called by TCRdb with MiXCR from the PCR reads. Of 450,000 to 650,000 distinct CDR3 sequences in the sample, around 44% were seen once. Overall study findings and caveats: The F measure placed samples prepared in the same batch into strongly shared clusters. Significantly lower normalized Chao1 diversity was seen in multiple sclerosis patients than in controls. Controls showed lower frequencies than patients for 4 or 5 TRBV segments, and TRBV5-6, TRBV5-1 and TRBV20-1 were among these.

What was sequenced was blood. The receptor was isolated from a girl between 5 and 17 years old with multiple sclerosis. The V and J genes are TRBV5-1 and TRBJ2-7, with D perhaps matching TRBD1 (6 bases). CDR3 protein: CASSLAGANYEQYF. Here the CDR3 DNA reads TGCGCCAGCAGCTTGGCAGGGGCTAATTACGAGCAGTACTTC.